This T cell receptor (beta chain) originates from a study of response to subunit inactivated influenza vaccine. This clonotype was recorded at least ten times. Germline CDR1 reads MDHEN; CDR2 reads SYDVKM. Germline trimming cut 3 bases from V and 5 bases from J; bases unmatched to any gene: 5. The CDR3 length is 15 residues. TCRdb reanalysed the RT-PCR reads using MiXCR and keeps one entry per CDR3 protein. The profile shows approximately 530,000 distinct CDR3 sequences, around 7.9% of them singletons. The input for sequencing was PBMCs from blood, taken less than 25 months after vaccination. The clonotype originates from a man aged 45 to 70 who received an inactivated influenza vaccine. The chain combines TRBV28 with TRBJ2-5; TRBD2 agrees at 11 bases. The CDR3 spells CASSFYASGRETQYF. The CDR3 region has the DNA TGTGCCAGCAGTTTTTATGCTAGCGGGAGGGAGACCCAGTACTTC.